This is a list of T cell receptor beta chains from one sample in a study of shared clonotypes between healthy human individuals. Clones were sequenced by immunoSEQ multiplex PCR, and TCRdb holds only the in-frame ones, with some missing. The sample records hundreds of thousands of clones, around three quarters being singletons. The sequencing input was PBMCs. The receptors here all came from a woman aged 40 to 55 in good health. Some clones in this sample may be carry-over from other donors' samples. Both conserved end residues are part of each CDR3. A D gene is named only where the DNA matches it firmly. Clone size is stated in some rows and not others, as once, few, many or a class when expanded.

D: .; size: .; J: TRBJ2-5; V: TRBV10-3; CDR3: CAISEGETQYF; DNA: TGTGCCATCAGTGAGGGGGAGACCCAGTACTTC
D: .; size: .; J: TRBJ2-2; V: TRBV28; CDR3: CASSSRGLNTGELFF; DNA: TGTGCCAGCAGTTCGCGGGGCCTGAACACCGGGGAGCTGTTTTTT
D: .; size: .; J: TRBJ1-1; V: TRBV19; CDR3: CASSLTVNTEAFF; DNA: TGTGCCAGTAGCTTGACAGTGAACACTGAAGCTTTCTTT
D: .; size: few; J: TRBJ1-2; V: TRBV30; CDR3: CAWSTDSAYHGYTF; DNA: TGTGCCTGGAGTACGGATTCGGCATACCATGGCTACACCTTC
D: .; size: .; J: TRBJ1-3; V: TRBV18; CDR3: CASSPGEGSGNTIYF; DNA: TGTGCCAGCTCACCAGGCGAGGGCTCTGGAAACACCATATATTTT
D: TRBD2; size: .; J: TRBJ2-1; V: TRBV6-1; CDR3: CASSEGASGNRDEQFF; DNA: TGTGCCAGCAGTGAAGGCGCTAGCGGGAACCGGGATGAGCAGTTCTTC
D: .; size: .; J: TRBJ1-1; V: TRBV11-2; CDR3: CASSLGGAHTEAFF; DNA: TGTGCCAGCAGCTTAGGGGGGGCGCACACTGAAGCTTTCTTT
D: TRBD1; size: .; J: TRBJ1-4; V: TRBV6-5; CDR3: CASSPRTGGVKLFF; DNA: TGTGCCAGCAGTCCTCGGACAGGGGGCGTAAAACTGTTTTTT
D: .; size: .; J: TRBJ2-1; V: TRBV18; CDR3: CASSSLPGRSNNEQFF; DNA: TGTGCCAGCTCAAGCCTCCCGGGGCGGTCTAACAATGAGCAGTTCTTC
D: TRBD2; size: .; J: TRBJ2-7; V: TRBV11-3; CDR3: CASSLAGGPFHEQYF; DNA: TGTGCCAGCAGCTTGGCGGGAGGGCCTTTCCACGAGCAGTACTTC
D: .; size: once; J: TRBJ1-1; V: TRBV15; CDR3: CATSTGGWGNTEAFF; DNA: TGTGCCACCAGCACGGGGGGCTGGGGGAACACTGAAGCTTTCTTT
D: .; size: few; J: TRBJ1-5; V: TRBV11-2; CDR3: CASSRGVNQPQHF; DNA: TGTGCCAGCAGCCGGGGCGTAAATCAGCCCCAGCATTTT
D: .; size: .; J: TRBJ2-5; V: TRBV30; CDR3: CAWSVVETQYF; DNA: TGTGCCTGGAGTGTAGTAGAGACCCAGTACTTC
D: TRBD2; size: .; J: TRBJ2-3; V: TRBV29-1; CDR3: CSVELAGTDTQYF; DNA: TGCAGCGTTGAACTAGCGGGTACAGATACGCAGTATTTT
D: .; size: .; J: TRBJ2-1; V: TRBV6-5; CDR3: CASSYSTVWGNEQFF; DNA: TGTGCCAGCAGTTACTCGACGGTTTGGGGGAATGAGCAGTTCTTC
D: TRBD1; size: .; J: TRBJ1-1; V: TRBV6-5; CDR3: CASSYTEGTASEAFF; DNA: TGTGCCAGCAGTTACACCGAGGGGACAGCTTCTGAAGCTTTCTTT
D: TRBD1; size: once; J: TRBJ1-6; V: TRBV19; CDR3: CASSTTGAGNSPLHF; DNA: TGTGCCAGTAGTACCACAGGGGCGGGGAATTCACCCCTCCACTTT
D: TRBD1; size: .; J: TRBJ1-4; V: TRBV7-2; CDR3: CASSYQGATNEKLFF; DNA: TGTGCCAGCAGCTATCAGGGGGCAACTAATGAAAAACTGTTTTTT
D: .; size: .; J: TRBJ1-1; V: TRBV18; CDR3: CASSRSGTGNTEAFF; DNA: TGTGCCAGCTCACGATCCGGGACGGGGAACACTGAAGCTTTCTTT
D: TRBD1; size: .; J: TRBJ2-7; V: TRBV6-5; CDR3: CASSYQTGAWYEQYF; DNA: TGTGCCAGCAGTTACCAGACAGGGGCTTGGTACGAGCAGTACTTC
D: .; size: .; J: TRBJ2-7; V: TRBV28; CDR3: CASSPPPRELSYEQYF; DNA: TGTGCCAGCAGTCCCCCCCCGCGGGAACTCTCCTACGAGCAGTACTTC
D: .; size: .; J: TRBJ2-1; V: TRBV7-3; CDR3: CASSLDDNEQFF; DNA: TGTGCCAGCAGCTTAGACGACAATGAGCAGTTCTTC
D: TRBD1; size: few; J: TRBJ1-1; V: TRBV15; CDR3: CATHDRAGTEAFF; DNA: TGTGCCACCCACGACAGGGCTGGTACTGAAGCTTTCTTT
D: .; size: .; J: TRBJ2-3; V: TRBV2; CDR3: CASLGADTQYF; DNA: TGTGCCAGCCTGGGCGCAGATACGCAGTATTTT
D: .; size: .; J: TRBJ1-2; V: TRBV19; CDR3: CASSILPGRAGYTF; DNA: TGTGCCAGTAGTATATTACCCGGGCGGGCTGGCTACACCTTC
D: TRBD2; size: .; J: TRBJ2-5; V: TRBV2; CDR3: CASSESLAEETQYF; DNA: TGTGCCAGCAGTGAATCGCTAGCGGAAGAGACCCAGTACTTC
D: .; size: .; J: TRBJ1-5; V: TRBV5-1; CDR3: CASSLVGGEQPQHF; DNA: TGCGCCAGCAGCTTGGTGGGGGGCGAACAGCCCCAGCATTTT
D: TRBD1; size: .; J: TRBJ1-1; V: TRBV7-8; CDR3: CASRQQGTEAFF; DNA: TGTGCCAGCAGACAACAGGGGACTGAAGCTTTCTTT
D: .; size: .; J: TRBJ2-5; V: TRBV7-8; CDR3: CASSYGRRVQETQYF; DNA: TGTGCCAGCAGCTACGGGAGAAGGGTCCAAGAGACCCAGTACTTC
D: TRBD2; size: .; J: TRBJ2-3; V: TRBV5-1; CDR3: CASSRSGSRDTDTQYF; DNA: TGCGCCAGCAGCCGAAGCGGGAGTAGAGACACAGATACGCAGTATTTT
D: .; size: .; J: TRBJ1-2; V: TRBV7-9; CDR3: CASSLNGDGYTF; DNA: TGTGCCAGCAGCTTAAACGGGGATGGCTACACCTTC
D: .; size: .; J: TRBJ2-7; V: TRBV20-1; CDR3: CSAGDYEQYF; DNA: TGCAGTGCGGGCGACTACGAGCAGTACTTC
D: TRBD2; size: .; J: TRBJ2-1; V: TRBV4-1; CDR3: CASARGLAGNNEQFF; DNA: TGCGCCAGCGCGAGGGGGCTAGCGGGAAACAATGAGCAGTTCTTC
D: TRBD1; size: once; J: TRBJ2-5; V: TRBV27; CDR3: CASSSLDREETQYF; DNA: TGTGCCAGCAGTTCCCTGGACAGGGAAGAGACCCAGTACTTC
D: .; size: .; J: TRBJ1-3; V: TRBV5-1; CDR3: CASSPQGSGNTIYF; DNA: TGCGCCAGCAGCCCCCAGGGGTCTGGAAACACCATATATTTT
D: .; size: .; J: TRBJ1-1; V: TRBV28; CDR3: CASSQLGAGNTEAFF; DNA: TGTGCCAGCAGCCAACTAGGGGCCGGGAACACTGAAGCTTTCTTT
D: TRBD1; size: few; J: TRBJ1-1; V: TRBV18; CDR3: CASSTGEATEAFF; DNA: TGTGCCAGCTCCACAGGGGAAGCCACTGAAGCTTTCTTT
D: .; size: few; J: TRBJ1-1; V: TRBV18; CDR3: CASSGMTWTEAFF; DNA: TGTGCCAGCTCAGGGATGACTTGGACTGAAGCTTTCTTT
D: TRBD2; size: few; J: TRBJ2-3; V: TRBV6-6; CDR3: CASGTSGRGGTDTQYF; DNA: TGTGCCAGCGGGACTAGCGGGAGAGGGGGCACAGATACGCAGTATTTT
D: .; size: .; J: TRBJ2-3; V: TRBV29-1; CDR3: CSVGTQANTDTQYF; DNA: TGCAGCGTTGGGACCCAGGCGAACACAGATACGCAGTATTTT
D: TRBD1; size: few; J: TRBJ2-5; V: TRBV25-1; CDR3: CASSEYPQGADEQYF; DNA: TGTGCCAGCAGTGAATATCCCCAGGGGGCGGATGAGCAGTACTTC
D: .; size: .; J: TRBJ1-1; V: TRBV30; CDR3: CAWSASWGNTEAFF; DNA: TGTGCCTGGAGTGCGTCCTGGGGGAACACTGAAGCTTTCTTT
D: TRBD1; size: .; J: TRBJ1-5; V: TRBV5-1; CDR3: CASSLGQGTQPQHF; DNA: TGCGCCAGCAGCCTCGGACAGGGAACCCAGCCCCAGCATTTT
D: .; size: .; J: TRBJ2-7; V: TRBV18; CDR3: CASSVQPYEQYF; DNA: TGTGCCAGCTCAGTGCAACCCTACGAGCAGTACTTC
D: .; size: .; J: TRBJ1-4; V: TRBV27; CDR3: CASSLSRPPEKLFF; DNA: TGTGCCAGCAGTTTAAGCCGACCCCCTGAAAAACTGTTTTTT
D: .; size: .; J: TRBJ1-4; V: TRBV6-6; CDR3: CASSPWGELFF; DNA: TGTGCCAGCAGTCCCTGGGGAGAACTGTTTTTT
D: .; size: .; J: TRBJ2-1; V: TRBV29-1; CDR3: CSALRAGPISYNEQFF; DNA: TGCAGCGCCCTACGGGCAGGACCGATCTCCTACAATGAGCAGTTCTTC
D: .; size: .; J: TRBJ1-2; V: TRBV6-6; CDR3: CASNRGGGYGYTF; DNA: TGTGCCAGCAATAGGGGGGGCGGCTATGGCTACACCTTC
D: .; size: .; J: TRBJ1-1; V: TRBV28; CDR3: CASSPQGSGTEAFF; DNA: TGTGCCAGCAGTCCACAGGGATCGGGCACTGAAGCTTTCTTT
D: .; size: .; J: TRBJ2-2; V: TRBV27; CDR3: CASSLSGVNTGELFF; DNA: TGTGCCAGCAGTCTTTCAGGGGTGAACACCGGGGAGCTGTTTTTT
D: .; size: .; J: TRBJ2-2; V: TRBV6-4; CDR3: CASSLHAGLTGELFF; DNA: TGTGCCAGCAGTCTACATGCGGGGCTCACCGGGGAGCTGTTTTTT